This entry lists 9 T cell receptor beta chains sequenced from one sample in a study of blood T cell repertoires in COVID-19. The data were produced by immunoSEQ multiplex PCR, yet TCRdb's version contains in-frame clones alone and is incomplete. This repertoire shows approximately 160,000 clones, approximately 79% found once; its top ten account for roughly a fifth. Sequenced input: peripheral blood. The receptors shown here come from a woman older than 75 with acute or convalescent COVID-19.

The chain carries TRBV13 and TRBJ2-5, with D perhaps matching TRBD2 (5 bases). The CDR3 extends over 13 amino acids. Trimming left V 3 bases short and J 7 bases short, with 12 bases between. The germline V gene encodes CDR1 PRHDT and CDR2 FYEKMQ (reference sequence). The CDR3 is CASSLGGWGTQYF. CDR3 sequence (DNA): TGTGCCAGCAGCTTGGGCGGGTGGGGGACCCAGTACTTC. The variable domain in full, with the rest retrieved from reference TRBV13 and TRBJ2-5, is AAGVIQSPRHLIKEKRETATLKCYPIPRHDTVYWYQQGPGQDPQFLISFYEKMQSDKGSIPDRFSAQQFSDYHSELNMSSLELGDSALYFCASSLGGWGTQYFGPGTRLLVL.

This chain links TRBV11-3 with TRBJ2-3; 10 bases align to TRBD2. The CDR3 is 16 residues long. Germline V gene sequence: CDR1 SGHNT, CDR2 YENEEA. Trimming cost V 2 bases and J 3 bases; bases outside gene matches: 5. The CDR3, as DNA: TGTGCCAGCAGCTTAAAACGGGGACTAGCGACAGATACGCAGTATTTT. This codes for CASSLKRGLATDTQYF.

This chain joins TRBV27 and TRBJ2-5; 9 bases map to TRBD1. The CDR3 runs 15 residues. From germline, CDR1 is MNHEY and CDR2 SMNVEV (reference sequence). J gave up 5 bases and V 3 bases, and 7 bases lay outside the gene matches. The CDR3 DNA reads TGTGCCAGCAGTTTTCGGGACAGGGCCAGGGAGACCCAGTACTTC. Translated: CASSFRDRARETQYF.

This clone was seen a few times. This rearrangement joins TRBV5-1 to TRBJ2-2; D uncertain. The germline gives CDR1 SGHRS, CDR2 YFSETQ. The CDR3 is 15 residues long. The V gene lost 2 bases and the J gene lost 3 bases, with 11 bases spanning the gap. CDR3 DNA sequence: TGCGCCAGCAGCTTAGGAGACTCATACACCGGGGAGCTGTTTTTT. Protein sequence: CASSLGDSYTGELFF.

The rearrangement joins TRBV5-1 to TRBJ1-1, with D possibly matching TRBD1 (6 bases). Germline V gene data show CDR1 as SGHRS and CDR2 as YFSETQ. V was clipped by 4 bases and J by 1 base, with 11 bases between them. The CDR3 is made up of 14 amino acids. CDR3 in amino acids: CASSRQTGNTEAFF. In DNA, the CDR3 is TGCGCCAGCAGCCGCCAGACAGGGAACACTGAAGCTTTCTTT.

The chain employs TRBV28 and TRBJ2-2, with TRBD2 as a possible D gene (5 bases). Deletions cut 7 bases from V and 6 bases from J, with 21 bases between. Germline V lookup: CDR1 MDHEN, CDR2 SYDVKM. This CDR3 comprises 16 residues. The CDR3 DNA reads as TGTGCCAGCACCCCCCCGTATTTAGGGAGTTCCGGGGAGCTGTTTTTT. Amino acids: CASTPPYLGSSGELFF.

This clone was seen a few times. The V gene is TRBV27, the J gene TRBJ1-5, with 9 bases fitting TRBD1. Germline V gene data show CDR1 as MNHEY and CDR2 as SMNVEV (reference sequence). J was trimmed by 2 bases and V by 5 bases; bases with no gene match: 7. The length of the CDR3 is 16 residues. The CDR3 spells CASSPRTGDRNQPQHF. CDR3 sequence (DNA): TGTGCCAGCAGTCCCCGGACAGGGGATCGCAATCAGCCCCAGCATTTT.

The CDR3 region has the DNA TGTGCCACCAGCACCTCCCGCGGGAGGAACACCGGGGAGCTGTTTTTT. Its protein is CATSTSRGRNTGELFF. The chain links TRBV15 to TRBJ2-2, with 7 positions matching TRBD2. The CDR3 has 16 amino acids. With 4 bases clipped from V and 1 base from J, the junction kept 6 bases outside the gene matches. From germline, CDR1 is LNHNV and CDR2 YYDKDF (reference sequence).

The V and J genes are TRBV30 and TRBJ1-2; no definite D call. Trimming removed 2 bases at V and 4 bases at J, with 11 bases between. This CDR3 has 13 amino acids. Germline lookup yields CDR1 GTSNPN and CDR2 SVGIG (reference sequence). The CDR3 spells CAWSSQFVYGYTF. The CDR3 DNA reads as TGTGCCTGGAGTTCACAATTTGTCTATGGCTACACCTTC.